A selection of T cell receptor beta chains follows, all from one sample in a study of blood T cell repertoires in COVID-19. Produced via immunoSEQ multiplex PCR; TCRdb's table is partial and in-frame only. The sample lists nearly 350,000 clones; 90% to 95% were seen once. Sequenced sample: peripheral blood. These receptors were taken from a woman aged 18 to 35 who had recovered from COVID-19. CDR3s include the opening cysteine and the closing phenylalanine or tryptophan. Each record gives: D gene, clone size, V gene, J gene, CDR3 protein, CDR3 DNA. The D gene is left open where the match is weak. Size is stated for part of the rows, as once, few or many counts, or as a class when the clone is expanded.

>.|.|TRBV27|TRBJ1-5
CASSIGEGTPQHF
TGTGCCAGCAGTATAGGGGAGGGAACGCCCCAGCATTTT
>TRBD1|.|TRBV25-1|TRBJ2-5
CASSESWTGETQYF
TGTGCCAGCAGTGAATCCTGGACAGGAGAGACCCAGTACTTC
>TRBD1|.|TRBV9|TRBJ1-6
CASSPGAGQGFSPYNSPLHF
TGTGCCAGCAGCCCGGGGGCAGGACAGGGTTTCAGCCCCTATAATTCACCCCTCCACTTT
>TRBD1|.|TRBV5-1|TRBJ1-1
CASSPRTGGTEAFF
TGCGCCAGCAGCCCGAGGACAGGGGGCACTGAAGCTTTCTTT
>TRBD1|few|TRBV7-9|TRBJ1-2
CASSSPGTGDNYGYTF
TGTGCCAGCAGCTCGCCGGGGACAGGGGACAACTATGGCTACACCTTC
>.|.|TRBV29-1|TRBJ1-1
CSVEDTAGNTEAFF
TGCAGCGTTGAAGATACGGCGGGGAACACTGAAGCTTTCTTT
>TRBD2|.|TRBV27|TRBJ2-3
CASSRLAISTDTQYF
TGTGCCAGCAGCCGACTAGCTATAAGCACAGATACGCAGTATTTT
>.|.|TRBV5-1|TRBJ2-3
CASSLDSYDTQYF
TGCGCCAGCAGCTTGGACTCGTATGATACGCAGTATTTT
>.|.|TRBV21-1|TRBJ1-3
CASSKDDSSPRGNTIYF
TGTGCCAGCAGCAAAGACGACAGCTCACCACGGGGAAACACCATATATTTT
>TRBD2|.|TRBV27|TRBJ2-1
CASSSGLAHIYNEQFF
TGTGCCAGCAGTTCGGGACTAGCGCATATATACAATGAGCAGTTCTTC
>TRBD1|.|TRBV19|TRBJ1-1
CASSLRGQGRRDTEAFF
TGTGCCAGTAGTTTGAGGGGGCAGGGAAGGAGGGACACTGAAGCTTTCTTT